What follows is one TCR beta chain and its context. The antigen is undetermined. This record belongs to a study of T cells expressing NK-cell markers. Study as a whole: Sorted T-cell subsets CD3+CD56+NKG2C+, CD3+CD56+NKG2C- and CD3+CD56-NKG2C+ were TCR beta-sequenced.

The study's findings and limits: Expanded clones of NKG2C+ T cells had an unclear HCMV specificity. Dominant NKG2C+ clonotypes accounted for roughly 1.0-7.0% of CD8+ T cells in more than 5 donors.

What made the TCR beta cDNA was 5'RACE template switching with UMIs. TCRdb re-analyzed the 5' RACE reads; it lists each CDR3 protein once, without DNA. Found here are 500,000 to 700,000 distinct CDR3 sequences; the top ten clones hold under 4.5%. Germline V lookup: CDR1 MGHDK, CDR2 SYGVNS. This CDR3 region has 13 residues. Sequencing was done on a sample of blood T cells: a sorted CD56 or NKG2C T cell subset, CD4+ or CD8+ T cells, or bulk PBMC T cells (not recorded which). J is TRBJ2-7 and V is TRBV25-1. The TCR sequence derives from a man aged 18 to 29 in good health. The CDR3 protein is CASSEARLGEQYF.